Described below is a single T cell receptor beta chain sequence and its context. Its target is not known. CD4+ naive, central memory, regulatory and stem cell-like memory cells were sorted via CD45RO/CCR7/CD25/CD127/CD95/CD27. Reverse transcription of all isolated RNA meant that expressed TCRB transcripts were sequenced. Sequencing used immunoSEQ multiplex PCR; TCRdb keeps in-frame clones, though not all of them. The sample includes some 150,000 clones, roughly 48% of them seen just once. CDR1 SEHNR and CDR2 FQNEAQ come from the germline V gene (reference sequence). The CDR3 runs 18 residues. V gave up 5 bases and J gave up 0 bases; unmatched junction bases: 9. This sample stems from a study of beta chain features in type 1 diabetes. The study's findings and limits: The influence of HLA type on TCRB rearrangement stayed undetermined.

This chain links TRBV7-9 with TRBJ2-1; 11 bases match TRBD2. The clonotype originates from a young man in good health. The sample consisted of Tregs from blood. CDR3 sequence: CASSIPGLAAFSYNEQFF. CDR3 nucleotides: TGTGCCAGCAGCATTCCGGGACTAGCGGCGTTCTCCTACAATGAGCAGTTCTTC.